What follows is one T cell receptor beta chain and its context. Germline CDR1 SEHNR, CDR2 FQNEAQ (reference sequence). CDR3 length: 13 residues. Trimming stripped 5 bases from V and 11 bases from J, with 18 bases between. The data belong to a study of blood T cell repertoires in COVID-19. Authors' data handling: Amplification from reference gene primers served as the basis for estimated nucleated cell counts. Profiling relied on immunoSEQ multiplex PCR, and the TCRdb table lists in-frame clones only, not all of them. That table gives V, J and clone size, and the DNA gave D and trimming. The sample includes about 190,000 clones, nearly 90% seen only once; the top ten take 0.55% to 0.8%.

The source is a man aged 45-65 years with acute or convalescent COVID-19. The chain has TRBV7-9 and TRBJ1-1; no firm D call. The specimen was peripheral blood. CDR3 nucleotides: TGTGCCAGCAGCCTGAGAAATGCGGTTGGGGCTTTCTTT. Translation gives CASSLRNAVGAFF.